One sample yielded the 12 T cell receptor beta chains listed below, sequenced in a study of Graves' ophthalmopathy and Graves' hyperthyroidism. Transcripts of RNA were the source for amplifying TCR beta CDR3 regions. An initial RT-PCR round employing HTBI primers preceded a second-round multiplex PCR. One entry per CDR3 protein results from TCRdb running MiXCR on the multiplex PCR reads. The sample lists about 550,000 distinct CDR3 sequences; roughly 40% were seen once. Sequences were obtained from peripheral blood or thyroid tissue (not recorded which). The receptors come from an adult man with Graves' hyperthyroidism.

This clonotype came up many times. This chain joins TRBV7-9 and TRBJ1-2; 10 nucleotides align to TRBD1. This CDR3 region has 14 residues. CDR1 is SEHNR, CDR2 FQNEAQ, per germline (reference sequence). V lost 6 bases and J lost 4; bases outside the gene matches: 5. The DNA of the CDR3 is TGTGCCAGCAGTTCCGGACAGGGGGTCTATGGCTACACCTTC. As protein: CASSSGQGVYGYTF.

This clonotype was seen at least ten times. The chain links TRBV29-1 to TRBJ2-2, with D perhaps matching TRBD1 (6 bases). There are 16 residues in the CDR3. Germline V CDR1 and CDR2: SQVTM, ANQGSEA. V lost 1 base, J lost 2 bases, and 14 bases lay in between. CDR3 residues: CSVEGVAGTNTGELFF. As DNA, the CDR3 is TGCAGCGTTGAAGGGGTGGCCGGGACAAACACCGGGGAGCTGTTTTTT.

This clonotype was counted between two and nine times. This may be a read error, as it is one base from a much larger clone. This chain uses TRBV9 with TRBJ2-7, with 9 bases fitting TRBD1. Germline CDR1 and CDR2: SGDLS and YYNGEE. The CDR3 totals 14 residues. The CDR3 here is CVSSVGQGPYEQYF. DNA of the CDR3: TGTGTCAGCAGCGTAGGACAGGGGCCCTACGAGCAGTACTTC.

The chain couples TRBV5-4 to TRBJ1-1, with D tentatively TRBD1 (6 bases). The germline gives CDR1 SGHNT, CDR2 YYREEE (reference sequence). The CDR3 runs to 21 residues. Between the trimmed V and J ends, which lost 2 bases and 2 bases, there was a span of 31 bases. The CDR3: CASSLPTLAGEGVRLNTEAFF. Written as DNA, the CDR3 is TGTGCCAGCAGCTTACCCACCTTAGCAGGGGAGGGCGTGAGGCTTAACACTGAAGCTTTCTTT.

This chain joins TRBV5-5 and TRBJ2-7; 13 bases fit TRBD2. J lost 2 bases, V lost 3 bases, and 8 bases had no gene match. The CDR3 has 17 residues. Per germline, CDR1 SGHKS and CDR2 YYEKEE (reference sequence). The chain's CDR3 is CASSSPGTSGKPYEQYF. CDR3 coding DNA: TGTGCCAGCAGCTCCCCCGGGACTAGCGGGAAACCCTACGAGCAGTACTTC.

The rearrangement joins TRBV28 to TRBJ1-6, with TRBD1 as a possible D gene (6 bases). There are 12 residues in the CDR3. V lost 7 bases and J 10 bases, leaving 11 bases between the germline ends. Germline V lookup: CDR1 MDHEN, CDR2 SYDVKM. In nucleotides, the CDR3 is TGTGCCAGCATTGGGGGGCGGTCACCCCTCCACTTT. Encoded protein: CASIGGRSPLHF. Full variable domain (outside the CDR3, taken from reference TRBV28 and TRBJ1-6): DVKVTQSSRYLVKRTGEKVFLECVQDMDHENMFWYRQDPGLGLRLIYFSYDVKMKEKGDIPEGYSVSREKKERFSLILESASTNQTSMYLCASIGGRSPLHFGNGTRLTVT.

This clonotype was picked up one time. The chain is built from TRBV10-3 and TRBJ1-5; tentative D call: TRBD1 (5 bases). The CDR3 loop spans 15 amino acids. Germline CDR1 ENHRY, CDR2 SYGVKD. V was shortened by 7 bases and J by 11 bases, with 24 bases between the two germline ends. CDR3 sequence: CAIMSSFDRGKTQHF. CDR3 DNA: TGTGCCATCATGTCTTCTTTCGACAGAGGGAAGACCCAGCATTTT.

This sequence joins TRBV7-3 and TRBJ2-1; D is perhaps TRBD1 (6 bases). V was trimmed by 3 bases and J by 0 bases, leaving 9 bases between them. Germline CDR1 is SGHTA and CDR2 is FQGTGA. The CDR3 extends over 15 amino acids. Here the CDR3 DNA reads TGTGCCAGCAGCTTCGACAGGACCTCCTACAATGAGCAGTTCTTC. It specifies CASSFDRTSYNEQFF.

The chain employs TRBV20-1 and TRBJ2-7; no reliable D call. Deletions cut 5 bases from V and 7 bases from J, with 24 bases between. The CDR3 totals 15 residues. Germline lookup yields CDR1 DFQATT and CDR2 SNEGSKA (reference sequence). The DNA for the CDR3 is TGCAGTGCTGGAGCGCTCTTAATGACTGTCTTTGAGCAGTACTTC. It specifies CSAGALLMTVFEQYF.

This chain uses TRBV2 with TRBJ2-2; possible D gene TRBD1, 6 bases. Germline CDR1 reads SNHLY; CDR2 reads FYNNEI. V was clipped by 6 bases and J by 5 bases, with 34 bases between them. The CDR3 has 21 amino acids. As DNA, the CDR3 is TGTGCCAGCAGCTTAGGCCTTGTATCGGGTTTGGGGGCCCAGTCGACCGGGGAGCTGTTTTTT. It codes for CASSLGLVSGLGAQSTGELFF.

This clonotype was found many times. The chain links TRBV12-3 or TRBV12-4 to TRBJ1-3; TRBD1 aligns across 8 bases. The CDR3 has 15 amino acids. J lost 0 bases, V lost 6 bases, and 4 bases had no gene match. DNA for the CDR3: TGTGCCAGCAGCTTGGACAGGGACTCTGGAAACACCATATATTTT. Translation gives CASSLDRDSGNTIYF.

This clonotype was seen many times. The rearrangement links TRBV14 to TRBJ2-7; TRBD1 is a possible D gene (6 bases). V lost 0 bases to trimming and J lost 5 bases, with 17 bases between them. This CDR3 is 16 amino acids long. Germline V CDR1 and CDR2: SGHDN, FVKESK. CDR3 sequence (DNA): TGTGCCAGCAGCCAAGAAACATGGCAGGGGAACCACGAGCAGTACTTC. Translated, it gives CASSQETWQGNHEQYF.